Listed here are 20 T cell receptor beta chains from one sample, sequenced in a study of cytomegalovirus exposure and HLA in healthy donors. This PCR relied on a set of 60 Vbeta primers and 13 Jbeta primers. Repertoires were generated with immunoSEQ multiplex PCR, while TCRdb's copy carries only in-frame clones and drops some. In all, the sample yields approximately 150,000 clones. The sample taken for sequencing was PBMCs. The receptors shown here come from a woman aged 35 to 49 in good health and CMV-seronegative.

J is TRBJ1-2 and V is TRBV11-2; 9 bases match TRBD1. Germline CDR1 is SGHAT and CDR2 is FQNNGV. This CDR3 comprises 13 residues. V lost 4 bases and J lost 6; bases outside the gene matches: 3. The CDR3 protein is CASSSRTGDGYTF. The CDR3 DNA sequence: TGTGCCAGCAGCTCGAGGACAGGGGATGGCTACACCTTC.

The chain links TRBV5-1 to TRBJ2-5; D is perhaps TRBD2 (5 bases). V was clipped by 0 bases and J by 5 bases, with 11 bases between them. Germline lookup yields CDR1 SGHRS and CDR2 YFSETQ. The CDR3 spans 14 residues. CDR3 in amino acids: CASSLGTSGETQYF. CDR3 bases: TGCGCCAGCAGCTTGGGGACCTCGGGGGAGACCCAGTACTTC.

The CDR3 coding sequence is TGTGCCAGCAGCCAAGAGACCTACAGGTTCTACGAGCAGTACTTC. Its translation is CASSQETYRFYEQYF. V gene TRBV14 combines with J gene TRBJ2-7; perhaps TRBD1 as D (5 bases). Trimming removed 0 bases at V and 3 bases at J, with 12 bases between. The CDR3 runs to 15 residues. Germline V gene data show CDR1 as SGHDN and CDR2 as FVKESK.

This chain joins TRBV6-8 and TRBJ2-3; 8 bases map to TRBD1. With 10 bases clipped from V and 6 bases from J, the junction kept 12 bases outside the gene matches. CDR1 and CDR2 from the germline V gene are MNHGY and SAAAGT. The CDR3 runs to 14 residues. CDR3 in amino acids: CATRLQGAGDTQYF. CDR3 nucleotides: TGTGCCACCCGATTGCAGGGGGCAGGGGATACGCAGTATTTT.

The chain has TRBV5-6 and TRBJ2-3, with 10 bases lining up with TRBD1. The J segment lost 1 base and the V segment lost 7 bases, leaving 6 bases of the junction unmatched. Germline V gene data show CDR1 as SGHDT and CDR2 as YYEEEE. This CDR3 has 15 amino acids. Written as DNA, the CDR3 is TGTGCCAGCGAAGGAGGGACAGGGGGCACAGATACGCAGTATTTT. Amino acids: CASEGGTGGTDTQYF.

The rearrangement joins TRBV4-3 to TRBJ1-6, with 7 bases matching TRBD1. CDR3 length: 17 residues. J lost 9 bases, V lost 0 bases, and 11 bases had no gene match. CDR1 is LGHNA and CDR2 is YSLEER in the germline V gene. In DNA form, the CDR3 reads TGCGCCAGCAGCCAAGATATGGGGGACAGTTATTTTTCACCCCTCCACTTT. Translated, it gives CASSQDMGDSYFSPLHF.

This chain links TRBV7-2 with TRBJ1-2, with 8 bases aligning to TRBD1. This CDR3 has 14 residues. V lost 5 bases to trimming and J lost 4 bases; unmatched junction nucleotides: 6. Germline CDR1 is SGHTA and CDR2 is FQGNSA. CDR3 nucleotide sequence: TGTGCCAGCAGCCGACAGGGGACGGGCTATGGCTACACCTTC. This encodes CASSRQGTGYGYTF.

The rearrangement uses TRBV9 and TRBJ1-2; D unresolved. The CDR3 is made up of 13 amino acids. V was pared by 0 bases and J by 3 bases, with 6 bases between. Germline lookup yields CDR1 SGDLS and CDR2 YYNGEE. The CDR3 loop reads CASSVVGDYGYTF. CDR3 sequence (DNA): TGTGCCAGCAGCGTAGTGGGAGACTATGGCTACACCTTC.

The rearrangement links TRBV29-1 to TRBJ2-3; D perhaps matches TRBD1 (7 bases). Trimming removed 7 bases from V and 4 bases from J, with 18 bases in between. The CDR3 extends over 14 amino acids. Per germline, CDR1 SQVTM and CDR2 ANQGSEA. In nucleotides, the CDR3 is TGCAGCGCTCGGGAGACAGGGTGGGCAGATACGCAGTATTTT. This gives the protein CSARETGWADTQYF.

V is TRBV7-9 and J is TRBJ2-1; D gene ambiguous. This CDR3 is 12 amino acids long. CDR1 and CDR2 from the germline V gene are SEHNR and FQNEAQ (reference sequence). V was pared by 0 bases and J by 9 bases, with 6 bases between. Here the CDR3 reads CASSLASVEQFF. CDR3 coding DNA: TGTGCCAGCAGCTTAGCGAGTGTTGAGCAGTTCTTC.

J is TRBJ2-3 and V is TRBV7-3; D is perhaps TRBD2 (5 bases). The germline V and J ends were trimmed by 5 bases and 3 bases, with 12 bases remaining between them. CDR1 is SGHTA and CDR2 is FQGTGA in the germline V gene. The CDR3 spans 14 residues. The CDR3 DNA reads TGTGCCAGCAGCCGAGGACTGTTGACAGATACGCAGTATTTT. Translated, it gives CASSRGLLTDTQYF.

The chain joins TRBV19 to TRBJ2-5, with 11 bases aligning to TRBD1. J lost 2 bases, V lost 5 bases, and 10 bases had no gene match. Germline assignment: CDR1 LNHDA and CDR2 SQIVND (reference sequence). The CDR3 has 17 amino acids. The CDR3 spells CASSPGGTGGRQETQYF. CDR3 DNA sequence: TGTGCCAGTAGTCCAGGGGGGACAGGGGGGAGACAAGAGACCCAGTACTTC.

The V call is TRBV7-2, the J call TRBJ1-1; maybe TRBD1 (6 bases). V was trimmed by 3 bases and J by 4 bases, leaving 12 bases between them. From germline, CDR1 is SGHTA and CDR2 FQGNSA. The CDR3 is 14 residues long. DNA for the CDR3: TGTGCCAGCAGCTTGCGGGGGGCGAGCACTGAAGCTTTCTTT. As protein: CASSLRGASTEAFF.

This chain uses TRBV18 with TRBJ2-1, with 7 bases fitting TRBD2. The V and J ends lost 6 bases and 7 bases, in that order; junction bases with no gene match: 3. The CDR3 loop spans 12 amino acids. Germline values: CDR1 KGHSH, CDR2 LQKENI. The DNA of the CDR3 is TGTGCCAGCTCCCCCGGGAGGAATGAGCAGTTCTTC. Translated, it gives CASSPGRNEQFF.

The genes are TRBV25-1 and TRBJ1-3, with D unclear. Trimming shortened V by 5 bases and J by 2 bases, and 10 bases separated the two germline ends. The CDR3 spans 14 residues. Germline values: CDR1 MGHDK, CDR2 SYGVNS. DNA for the CDR3: TGTGCCAGCAGTCTTATGGGCGCTGGAAACACCATATATTTT. Translated: CASSLMGAGNTIYF. Complete variable domain (other parts from reference TRBV25-1 and TRBJ1-3): EADIYQTPRYLVIGTGKKITLECSQTMGHDKMYWYQQDPGMELHLIHYSYGVNSTEKGDLSSESTVSRIRTEHFPLTLESARPSHTSQYLCASSLMGAGNTIYFGEGSWLTVV.

The chain couples TRBV6-5 to TRBJ1-6; D is undetermined. Germline loops: CDR1 MNHEY, CDR2 SVGAGI. V was clipped by 6 bases and J by 9 bases, with 15 bases between them. The CDR3 totals 14 residues. The CDR3 loop is CASSLREFGSPLHF. The CDR3 DNA reads TGTGCCAGCAGCCTCCGGGAATTCGGTTCACCCCTCCACTTT.

This sequence joins TRBV7-2 and TRBJ2-5; a weak D match, TRBD2 (6 bases). The CDR3 spans 13 residues. Germline V gene lookup returns CDR1 SGHTA and CDR2 FQGNSA. Trimming took 5 bases from V and 0 from J, leaving 7 bases between them. CDR3 bases: TGTGCCAGCAGCCCGGGGGACCAAGAGACCCAGTACTTC. It yields the protein CASSPGDQETQYF.

The V and J genes are TRBV4-2 and TRBJ1-1; D ambiguous. Trimming removed 5 bases from V and 3 bases from J, with 13 bases in between. CDR1 is LGHNA, CDR2 YNFKEQ, per germline. The CDR3 spans 14 residues. CDR3 in DNA: TGTGCCAGCAGCTTTCCCAGGCGGGACACTGAAGCTTTCTTT. It codes for CASSFPRRDTEAFF.

This chain links TRBV4-3 with TRBJ2-7; TRBD1 matches 9 bases. CDR1 is LGHNA, CDR2 YSLEER, per germline. The CDR3 is 16 amino acids. V was clipped by 0 bases and J by 4 bases; unmatched bases: 7. The CDR3 sequence is CASSQEGPGQGYEQYF. The DNA of the CDR3 is TGCGCCAGCAGCCAAGAAGGACCGGGACAGGGATACGAGCAGTACTTC.

The chain is built from TRBV5-1 and TRBJ2-5; 11 bases are shared with TRBD2. J gave up 2 bases and V 5 bases, and 8 bases lay outside the gene matches. The CDR3 loop spans 16 amino acids. CDR1 is SGHRS and CDR2 is YFSETQ in the germline V gene. The CDR3 DNA sequence: TGCGCCAGCAGGCCTAGCGGGGGGTCCGGGCAAGAGACCCAGTACTTC. Amino acid sequence: CASRPSGGSGQETQYF.